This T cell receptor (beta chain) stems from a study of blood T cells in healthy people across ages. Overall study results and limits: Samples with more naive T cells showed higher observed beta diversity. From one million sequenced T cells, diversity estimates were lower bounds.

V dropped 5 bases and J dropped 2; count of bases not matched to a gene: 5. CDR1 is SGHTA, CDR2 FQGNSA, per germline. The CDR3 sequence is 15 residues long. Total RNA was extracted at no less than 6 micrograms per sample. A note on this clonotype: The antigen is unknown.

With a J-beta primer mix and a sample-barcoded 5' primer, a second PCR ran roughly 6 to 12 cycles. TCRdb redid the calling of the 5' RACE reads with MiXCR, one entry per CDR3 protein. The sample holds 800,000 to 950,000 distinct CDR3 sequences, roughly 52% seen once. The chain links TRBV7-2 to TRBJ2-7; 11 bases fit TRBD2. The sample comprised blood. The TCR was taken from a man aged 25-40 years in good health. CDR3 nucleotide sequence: TGTGCCAGCAGCCCTGCTAGCGGGGGGCCCTACGAGCAGTACTTC. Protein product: CASSPASGGPYEQYF.